The 4 T cell receptor beta chains given below trace back to one sample, sequenced in a study of T cell responses to AZD1222 COVID-19 vaccine. TCRdb's table, derived via immunoSEQ multiplex PCR, lists solely in-frame clones and lacks some. Of about 120,000 clones in the sample, 70% to 90% are singletons; the top ten hold around 1.5%. This specimen was peripheral blood, taken on day 0 of AZD1222 vaccination. The receptors derive from an adult in good health.

This clone has a handful of counts. The chain has TRBV5-1 and TRBJ2-5; a weak D match, TRBD1 (6 bases). CDR1 is SGHRS, CDR2 YFSETQ, per germline. This CDR3 contains 13 residues. Trimming removed 1 base at V and 4 bases at J, with 8 bases between. CDR3 loop: CASSLTGPETQYF. CDR3 in DNA: TGCGCCAGCAGCTTGACAGGGCCAGAGACCCAGTACTTC.

The CDR3 region is CAISESVATEAFF. The CDR3 bases are TGTGCCATCAGTGAGTCAGTTGCCACTGAAGCTTTCTTT. V usage is TRBV10-3 and J usage is TRBJ1-1; D gene unclear. The germline CDR1 and CDR2 sequences are ENHRY and SYGVKD. This CDR3 comprises 13 residues. Trimming removed 0 bases at V and 4 bases at J, with 6 bases between.

CDR3 sequence: CASSPTARGYEQYF. DNA for the CDR3: TGTGCCAGCTCCCCAACCGCGAGGGGCTACGAGCAGTACTTC. This chain joins TRBV18 and TRBJ2-7; D assignment may be TRBD1 or TRBD2 (5 bases each). Germline V gene data show CDR1 as KGHSH and CDR2 as LQKENI. V shed 6 bases and J shed 3 bases, with 15 bases lying between them. CDR3 length equals 14 residues.

The rearrangement links TRBV14 to TRBJ2-3; a weak D match, TRBD1 (5 bases). The germline gives CDR1 SGHDN, CDR2 FVKESK. The CDR3 has 15 residues. The V gene lost 1 base and the J gene lost 1 base, with 9 bases spanning the gap. CDR3 DNA: TGTGCCAGCAGCCAAGGAGAAGGGGGCACAGATACGCAGTATTTT. Translation: CASSQGEGGTDTQYF.